These T cell receptor beta chains were read from a single sample in a study of blood T cell repertoires in COVID-19. The table came from immunoSEQ multiplex PCR; TCRdb's copy has only in-frame clones and leaves some out. The repertoire holds around 480,000 clones, with 75% to 90% as singletons. The sample was PBMCs or T cells enriched from blood (not recorded which). The source is a woman aged 18-35 years who had recovered from COVID-19. The CDR3 runs from the conserved cysteine through the conserved F or W. A D gene is named only where the DNA matches it firmly. A row's size may be missing; if present it is once, few, many or a size class.

V: TRBV7-2; size: NA; J: TRBJ1-1; D: NA; CDR3: CASSSSGQTQKAFF; DNA: TGTGCCAGCAGCAGTAGTGGACAGACACAAAAAGCTTTCTTT
V: TRBV3-1/TRBV3-2; size: NA; J: TRBJ2-5; D: TRBD1; CDR3: CASSQGQGFGETQYF; DNA: TGTGCCAGCAGCCAAGGACAGGGTTTTGGGGAGACCCAGTACTTC
V: TRBV4-2; size: NA; J: TRBJ2-5; D: TRBD1; CDR3: CASSQDDPGGVETQYF; DNA: TGTGCCAGCAGCCAAGATGATCCAGGGGGCGTAGAGACCCAGTACTTC
V: TRBV5-1; size: few; J: TRBJ1-1; D: TRBD1; CDR3: CASSLGQSNTEAFF; DNA: TGCGCCAGCAGCCTGGGACAGTCAAACACTGAAGCTTTCTTT
V: TRBV6-1; size: NA; J: TRBJ2-4; D: TRBD2; CDR3: CASSATTLAGGKNIQYF; DNA: TGTGCCAGCAGTGCAACGACTCTAGCGGGGGGCAAAAACATTCAGTACTTC
V: TRBV30; size: once; J: TRBJ1-3; D: NA; CDR3: CAWSVIWIQGPRSGNTIYF; DNA: TGTGCCTGGAGTGTAATTTGGATCCAGGGGCCTAGATCTGGAAACACCATATATTTT
V: TRBV2; size: once; J: TRBJ2-3; D: NA; CDR3: CASSSWFGATTSTDTQYF; DNA: TGTGCCAGCAGTAGTTGGTTCGGTGCGACAACTAGCACAGATACGCAGTATTTT
V: TRBV6-5; size: NA; J: TRBJ2-6; D: NA; CDR3: CASTGSGANVLTF; DNA: TGTGCCAGCACGGGCTCTGGGGCCAACGTCCTGACTTTC
V: TRBV5-4; size: once; J: TRBJ1-2; D: NA; CDR3: CASTKGGVLDYGYTF; DNA: TGTGCCAGCACCAAAGGGGGGGTTCTCGACTATGGCTACACCTTC
V: TRBV4-1; size: NA; J: TRBJ1-2; D: NA; CDR3: CASSQAGAALYGYTF; DNA: TGCGCCAGCAGCCAGGCGGGGGCGGCGCTCTATGGCTACACCTTC
V: TRBV5-1; size: NA; J: TRBJ1-2; D: NA; CDR3: CASSLRGDYGYTF; DNA: TGCGCCAGCAGCTTACGGGGAGATTATGGCTACACCTTC
V: TRBV3-1/TRBV3-2; size: NA; J: TRBJ1-2; D: NA; CDR3: CASSQTHPQGYGYTF; DNA: TGTGCCAGCAGCCAAACCCACCCACAGGGCTATGGCTACACCTTC
V: TRBV19; size: NA; J: TRBJ1-5; D: NA; CDR3: CASTGFTGSNQPQHF; DNA: TGTGCCAGTACTGGATTCACAGGGAGCAATCAGCCCCAGCATTTT
V: TRBV4-1; size: NA; J: TRBJ1-2; D: NA; CDR3: CASSQVERVEGYTF; DNA: TGCGCCAGCAGCCAAGTAGAGAGGGTGGAAGGCTACACCTTC
V: TRBV2; size: NA; J: TRBJ2-2; D: TRBD1; CDR3: CASSDRDRFFANTGELFF; DNA: TGTGCCAGCAGTGATCGGGACAGATTTTTCGCGAACACCGGGGAGCTGTTTTTT
V: TRBV7-8; size: once; J: TRBJ2-2; D: NA; CDR3: CASTYTRAPNTGELFF; DNA: TGTGCCAGCACCTACACCAGGGCCCCTAACACCGGGGAGCTGTTTTTT
V: TRBV11-2; size: few; J: TRBJ2-7; D: NA; CDR3: CASSLRGDSSYEQYF; DNA: TGTGCCAGCAGCTTAAGGGGGGACAGCTCCTACGAGCAGTACTTC
V: TRBV3-1/TRBV3-2; size: few; J: TRBJ2-7; D: TRBD1; CDR3: CASSQAQTGNYEQYF; DNA: TGTGCCAGCAGCCAAGCCCAGACAGGGAATTACGAGCAGTACTTC
V: TRBV11-2; size: NA; J: TRBJ2-1; D: TRBD1; CDR3: CASSLPRDRGQGEQFF; DNA: TGTGCCAGCAGCCTCCCCCGGGACAGGGGGCAAGGTGAGCAGTTCTTC
V: TRBV18; size: NA; J: TRBJ1-4; D: NA; CDR3: CASSPTRHNEKLFF; DNA: TGTGCCAGCTCACCAACCAGGCATAATGAAAAACTGTTTTTT
V: TRBV10-3; size: NA; J: TRBJ2-7; D: TRBD1; CDR3: CAIRGQGSTYEQYF; DNA: TGTGCCATCAGGGGACAGGGGTCGACCTACGAGCAGTACTTC
V: TRBV5-4; size: NA; J: TRBJ1-1; D: TRBD1; CDR3: CASSVGQSEAFF; DNA: TGTGCCAGCAGCGTGGGACAGTCGGAAGCTTTCTTT
V: TRBV20-1; size: NA; J: TRBJ1-2; D: NA; CDR3: CSAGGNYGYTF; DNA: TGCAGTGCCGGGGGGAACTATGGCTACACCTTC
V: TRBV5-4; size: NA; J: TRBJ1-4; D: TRBD1; CDR3: CASSLGQGNLATNEKLFF; DNA: TGTGCCAGCAGCTTGGGACAGGGGAATTTGGCAACTAATGAAAAACTGTTTTTT
V: TRBV28; size: once; J: TRBJ1-2; D: TRBD1; CDR3: CASSPDRVYGYTF; DNA: TGTGCCAGCAGTCCCGACAGGGTCTATGGCTACACCTTC
V: TRBV4-1; size: NA; J: TRBJ1-2; D: NA; CDR3: CASSLITGLNYGYTF; DNA: TGCGCCAGCAGCTTAATCACAGGGCTTAACTATGGCTACACCTTC
V: TRBV7-2; size: NA; J: TRBJ2-1; D: NA; CDR3: CASSLGTPRSSDEQFF; DNA: TGTGCCAGCAGCTTAGGGACTCCCAGGTCGTCGGATGAGCAGTTCTTC
V: TRBV4-1; size: few; J: TRBJ2-3; D: NA; CDR3: CASSHGHLRTDTQYF; DNA: TGCGCCAGCAGCCATGGACACCTTCGCACAGATACGCAGTATTTT
V: TRBV6-2/TRBV6-3; size: few; J: TRBJ1-2; D: NA; CDR3: CASSLGNWDYGYTF; DNA: TGTGCCAGCAGTCTCGGGAATTGGGACTATGGCTACACCTTC
V: TRBV25-1; size: NA; J: TRBJ2-5; D: NA; CDR3: CASTEYGGKETQYF; DNA: TGTGCCAGCACTGAATACGGGGGAAAAGAGACCCAGTACTTC
V: TRBV5-6; size: NA; J: TRBJ2-7; D: TRBD1; CDR3: CASSSPDRGVQYF; DNA: TGTGCCAGCAGCTCACCCGACAGGGGGGTGCAGTACTTC